This T cell receptor beta chain was obtained from a study of shared clonotypes between healthy human individuals. None of the donors, who were healthy HIV-negative adults, had recently had acute infections or vaccinations. Unmatched junction bases numbered 3, after V lost 3 bases and J lost 7 bases. Germline V gene sequence: CDR1 SGHDT, CDR2 YYEEEE. The CDR3 loop spans 13 amino acids. The data were produced by immunoSEQ multiplex PCR, yet TCRdb's version contains in-frame clones alone and is incomplete. The table shows approximately 330,000 clones, with less than 75% occurring only once. V and J are TRBV5-6 and TRBJ1-4; TRBD1 matches at 7 bases. The specimen was memory CD4+ T cells sorted from blood. Subset noted: CD45RA-negative fraction. The sequence was obtained from a man younger than 40 in good health. The CDR3 reads CASSSGTAEKLFF. In DNA form, the CDR3 reads TGTGCCAGCAGCTCCGGGACAGCTGAAAAACTGTTTTTT.